This passage covers 10 T cell receptor beta chains from one sample sequenced in a study of T-cell reconstitution after alpha-beta-depleted transplantation in children. Unique molecular identifiers tagged the TCRbeta library. TCRdb ran MiXCR on the PCR reads and lists one entry per CDR3 protein. The repertoire holds 800,000 to 1,000,000 distinct CDR3 sequences, with about 30% as singletons. Here the sequenced sample was PBMCs, mostly from graft donor cells, taken 360 days after TCRalphabeta/CD19-depleted stem cell transplant. These receptors all come from a boy younger than two who had a stem cell transplant for SCID, so the T cells may come from the graft donor.

This rearrangement joins TRBV15 to TRBJ2-1; D ambiguous. Germline CDR1 LNHNV, CDR2 YYDKDF (reference sequence). The V and J ends lost 0 bases and 0 bases respectively, with 6 bases between them. CDR3 length: 15 residues. The CDR3 sequence: CATSREDYSYNEQFF. CDR3 DNA sequence: TGTGCCACCAGCAGAGAAGATTACTCCTACAATGAGCAGTTCTTC.

This clonotype appeared a few times. This chain links TRBV5-1 with TRBJ2-1, with 11 bases lining up with TRBD2. The length of the CDR3 is 16 residues. Losses at the gene ends were 2 bases for V and 5 bases for J; bases not matched to a gene: 6. CDR1 is SGHRS, CDR2 YFSETQ, per germline. As DNA, the CDR3 is TGCGCCAGCAGCTTCAGGACTAGCGGGTCGAACAATGAGCAGTTCTTC. Residues: CASSFRTSGSNNEQFF.

This clonotype turned up a few times. The chain joins TRBV9 to TRBJ1-2, with 7 bases identical to TRBD1. Germline trimming cut 4 bases from V and 4 bases from J; bases unmatched to any gene: 7. This CDR3 region has 14 residues. Germline V gene data show CDR1 as SGDLS and CDR2 as YYNGEE. CDR3 region: CASSRQGSLYGYTF. For the CDR3, the DNA is TGTGCCAGCAGCCGACAGGGATCCCTCTATGGCTACACCTTC. Full variable domain (rest looked up from reference TRBV9 and TRBJ1-2): DSGVTQTPKHLITATGQRVTLRCSPRSGDLSVYWYQQSLDQGLQFLIQYYNGEERAKGNILERFSAQQFPDLHSELNLSSLELGDSALYFCASSRQGSLYGYTFGSGTRLTVV.

This chain connects TRBV4-2 to TRBJ2-7, with D perhaps matching TRBD2 (6 bases). Germline CDR1 reads LGHNA; CDR2 reads YNFKEQ. V was clipped by 0 bases and J by 6 bases, with 15 bases between them. This CDR3 is built from 15 residues. The CDR3: CASSQDLFGGSEQYF. For the CDR3, the DNA is TGTGCCAGCAGCCAAGATCTTTTCGGGGGATCCGAGCAGTACTTC.

Details on this clonotype: The conserved final phenylalanine or tryptophan is absent from the CDR3, which likely points to a read error. The rearrangement joins TRBV18 to TRBJ1-1; 10 bases line up with TRBD1. Germline-derived CDR1 and CDR2 are KGHSH and LQKENI. The ends lost 2 bases at V and 11 bases at J; junction bases unmatched: 2. The CDR3 spans 12 residues. The CDR3, as DNA: TGTGCCAGCTCACCATTGGACAGGGGGGCTTTCTGT. This gives the protein CASSPLDRGAFC.

The chain joins TRBV9 to TRBJ2-3; D perhaps matches TRBD1 (6 bases). Germline V gene lookup returns CDR1 SGDLS and CDR2 YYNGEE. This CDR3 region has 14 residues. Trimming removed 4 bases from V and 2 bases from J, with 11 bases in between. This chain's CDR3 is CASSLDSTTDTQYF. CDR3 nucleotides: TGTGCCAGCAGCCTGGACAGTACCACAGATACGCAGTATTTT.

The V gene is TRBV12-3 or TRBV12-4, the J gene TRBJ2-5; possibly TRBD2 for D (6 bases). There are 13 residues in the CDR3. Trimming left V 6 bases short and J 10 bases short, with 18 bases between. The CDR3 DNA reads as TGTGCCAGCAGCCAACCGGGACTTGGGGACCAGTACTTC. Residues: CASSQPGLGDQYF.

This clonotype was recorded many times. The V gene is TRBV7-6, the J gene TRBJ2-1; 9 bases line up with TRBD2. Germline CDR1 is SGHVS and CDR2 is FNYEAQ. The CDR3 spans 16 residues. V dropped 4 bases and J dropped 7; count of bases not matched to a gene: 11. In nucleotides, the CDR3 is TGTGCCAGCAGCTACCCTAGCGGGGTTGCTCTTAATGAGCAGTTCTTC. The encoded protein is CASSYPSGVALNEQFF.

In this sample, this clonotype turned up a few times. The chain couples TRBV12-3 or TRBV12-4 to TRBJ1-1; no clear D gene. The length of the CDR3 is 12 residues. V lost 5 bases and J 0 bases, leaving 4 bases between the germline ends. The CDR3 DNA sequence: TGTGCCAGCAGTATCATGAACACTGAAGCTTTCTTT. Encoded protein: CASSIMNTEAFF.

This clonotype has ten or more counts. This chain joins TRBV5-1 and TRBJ2-1; D perhaps matches TRBD1 (5 bases). Trimming took off 4 bases at V and 2 bases at J, with 10 bases between the two ends. CDR1 and CDR2 (germline): SGHRS, YFSETQ. The CDR3 length is 14 residues. CDR3 loop: CASSTQETYNEQFF. The DNA of the CDR3 is TGCGCCAGCAGCACACAGGAGACCTACAATGAGCAGTTCTTC.